This TCR beta chain was found in a study of response to subunit inactivated influenza vaccine. Regarding the study as a whole: Authors suggested each seasonal influenza vaccination recruits few new T cells.

The CDR3 consists of 17 residues. Trimming shortened V by 0 bases and J by 4 bases, and 16 bases separated the two germline ends. Germline V gives CDR1 LGHNA, CDR2 YSLEER. TCRdb reprocessed the RT-PCR reads via MiXCR and lists one record per CDR3 protein. The sample includes under 950,000 distinct CDR3 sequences, 21% of them seen just once. A note on this clonotype: Its cognate antigen is unknown.

This TCR was sampled from a man in his fifties or sixties who received an inactivated influenza vaccine. This sequence joins TRBV4-3 and TRBJ2-1; D tentatively fits TRBD1 or TRBD2 (7 bases each). Here the sequenced sample was PBMCs from blood, taken 5 days after vaccination. The DNA of the CDR3 is TGCGCCAGCAGCCAAGATCCCAGACAGGGAGGGTACAATGAGCAGTTCTTC. Amino acids: CASSQDPRQGGYNEQFF.